Below, 21 T cell receptor beta chains from the same sample are listed, as sequenced in a study of response to subunit inactivated influenza vaccine. MiXCR, applied by TCRdb to the RT-PCR reads, yields one record per CDR3 protein. The sample records 300,000 to 350,000 distinct CDR3 sequences, 20% to 25% being singletons. Sequenced here: PBMCs from blood, sampled less than 22 months after vaccination. All receptors come from a man between 50 and 69 years old who received an inactivated influenza vaccine.

This clonotype appeared a few times. The gene calls are TRBV12-3 or TRBV12-4 and TRBJ2-1; D tentatively fits TRBD1 or TRBD2 (5 bases each). V dropped 5 bases and J dropped 4 bases, with 18 bases sitting between them. The CDR3 is made up of 16 amino acids. CDR3 bases: TGTGCCAGCAGTAGTCGGTGGGGGTCGAGGTACAATGAGCAGTTCTTC. The encoded protein is CASSSRWGSRYNEQFF.

This chain connects TRBV28 to TRBJ2-1; possibly TRBD2 for D (6 bases). The CDR3 sequence is 11 residues long. V lost 2 bases, J lost 10 bases, and 6 bases lay in between. Germline CDR1 MDHEN, CDR2 SYDVKM. This CDR3 reads CASSLTSEQFF. CDR3 nucleotides: TGTGCCAGCAGTTTAACTAGCGAGCAGTTCTTC.

The V gene is TRBV7-8, the J gene TRBJ2-3, with 7 positions matching TRBD2. V trimming: 2 bases; J trimming: 1 base; junction bases outside the gene matches: 3. This CDR3 region has 15 residues. CDR1 and CDR2 (germline): SGHVS, FQNEAQ. Here the CDR3 DNA reads TGTGCCAGCAGCTTACGGGGGGATGGCACAGATACGCAGTATTTT. It is translated as CASSLRGDGTDTQYF.

The V call is TRBV11-2, the J call TRBJ2-1, with 8 bases matching TRBD2. The V gene end was trimmed by 1 base and the J gene end by 5 bases; junction bases not matched to a gene: 4. CDR3 length equals 15 residues. Germline loops: CDR1 SGHAT, CDR2 FQNNGV. The CDR3: CASSLAGRVHNEQFF. The CDR3 bases are TGTGCCAGCAGCTTAGCCGGGAGGGTCCACAATGAGCAGTTCTTC.

The chain joins TRBV28 to TRBJ2-1; D is undetermined. CDR3 length: 15 residues. Germline CDR1 is MDHEN and CDR2 is SYDVKM. V lost 3 bases and J lost 2, with 11 bases in between. The CDR3 nucleotides are TGTGCCAGCAGTTTGAGCAGGCGTCCCTACAATGAGCAGTTCTTC. It encodes CASSLSRRPYNEQFF.

This sequence joins TRBV11-2 and TRBJ2-7; TRBD2 aligns across 9 bases. The CDR3 is made up of 17 amino acids. Germline values: CDR1 SGHAT, CDR2 FQNNGV. V dropped 0 bases and J dropped 5; count of bases not matched to a gene: 11. The CDR3 protein is CASSLDLGRGRANEQYF. The CDR3 DNA reads as TGTGCCAGCAGCTTAGATCTTGGCCGCGGGAGGGCCAACGAGCAGTACTTC.

This clonotype appeared a few times. The J gene is TRBJ2-1, the V gene TRBV4-3, with TRBD1 as a possible D gene (5 bases). CDR3 size: 18 residues. Germline V gene data show CDR1 as LGHNA and CDR2 as YSLEER. Between the trimmed V and J ends, which lost 0 bases and 1 base, there was a span of 16 bases. The DNA for the CDR3 is TGCGCCAGCAGCCAAGATTTCTGGACAAGGGGATCCTACAATGAGCAGTTCTTC. As protein: CASSQDFWTRGSYNEQFF.

This clonotype was seen more than once but under ten times. This rearrangement joins TRBV12-3 or TRBV12-4 to TRBJ1-1; a possible D gene is TRBD1 (5 bases). The CDR3 covers 13 residues. The germline V and J ends were trimmed by 8 bases and 4 bases, with 14 bases remaining between them. This chain's CDR3 is CASSAGGFTEAFF. CDR3 DNA: TGTGCCAGCTCAGCTGGGGGATTCACTGAAGCTTTCTTT.

This chain connects TRBV7-4 to TRBJ1-4; possible D gene TRBD1, 5 bases. Trimming took off 6 bases at V and 2 bases at J, with 16 bases between the two ends. From germline, CDR1 is SGHVT and CDR2 SQSDAQ. This CDR3 comprises 16 residues. The DNA for the CDR3 is TGTGCCAGCAGACATGTCAAGGGGAATACTAATGAAAAACTGTTTTTT. It is translated as CASRHVKGNTNEKLFF.

The rearrangement joins TRBV27 to TRBJ2-5; TRBD2 agrees at 12 bases. The CDR3 covers 17 residues. The germline V gene has CDR1 MNHEY and CDR2 SMNVEV (reference sequence). Trimming at V came to 5 bases and at J to 4 bases, leaving 11 bases not matched to a gene. The CDR3 region is CASSPRVASGRVETQYF. CDR3 nucleotides: TGTGCCAGCAGTCCTCGAGTAGCTAGCGGGAGGGTAGAGACCCAGTACTTC.

This clonotype was counted between two and nine times. The J gene is TRBJ2-2, the V gene TRBV20-1, with 8 bases aligning to TRBD1. The CDR3 is made up of 15 amino acids. In germline, CDR1 is DFQATT, CDR2 SNEGSKA (reference sequence). J gave up 3 bases and V 3 bases, and 6 bases lay outside the gene matches. DNA for the CDR3: TGCAGTGCTAGGATTGGACAGGGAGACACCGGGGAGCTGTTTTTT. It codes for CSARIGQGDTGELFF.

The table lists this clonotype with a few counts. The J gene is TRBJ2-1, the V gene TRBV5-8; 7 bases align to TRBD1. V gave up 4 bases and J gave up 8 bases; unmatched junction bases: 6. This CDR3 has 13 residues. CDR1 and CDR2 from the germline V gene are SGHTS and YDEGEE. In DNA, the CDR3 is TGTGCCAGCAGCACGGACAGGATGTATGAGCAGTTCTTC. Encoded protein: CASSTDRMYEQFF.

The CDR3 DNA is TGTGCCAGTAGTCGGACAGGGGCTATGAACACTGAAGCTTTCTTT. This encodes CASSRTGAMNTEAFF. The chain employs TRBV19 and TRBJ1-1; 9 positions match TRBD1. Germline V gene data show CDR1 as LNHDA and CDR2 as SQIVND (reference sequence). J lost 0 bases, V lost 5 bases, and 4 bases had no gene match. This CDR3 has 15 residues.

The CDR3 reads CASRSDNHYEQYF. For the CDR3, the DNA is TGTGCCAGCAGATCCGACAATCACTACGAGCAGTACTTC. The gene calls are TRBV11-1 and TRBJ2-7, with D hard to call. The CDR3 has 13 amino acids. CDR1 is SGHAT, CDR2 FQDESV, per germline (reference sequence). The V and J ends lost 6 bases and 3 bases respectively, with 12 bases between them.

This clonotype was counted at least ten times. The J gene is TRBJ1-6, the V gene TRBV5-4; maybe TRBD1 (5 bases). The CDR3 consists of 15 residues. Per the germline V gene, CDR1 is SGHNT and CDR2 is YYREEE (reference sequence). Trimming left V 0 bases short and J 9 bases short, with 13 bases between. In nucleotides, the CDR3 is TGTGCCAGCAGCTTGGCCGGGCAGGGAGGTTCACCCCTCCACTTT. Its translation: CASSLAGQGGSPLHF.

The chain has TRBV27 and TRBJ2-1, with no clear D. The germline CDR1 and CDR2 sequences are MNHEY and SMNVEV (reference sequence). Trimming cost V 0 bases and J 9 bases, with 12 bases left between them. The CDR3 runs to 14 residues. The CDR3 here is CASSLSWYEVEQFF. The CDR3 nucleotides are TGTGCCAGCAGTTTATCCTGGTACGAGGTTGAGCAGTTCTTC.

This clonotype was observed a handful of times. This rearrangement joins TRBV5-4 to TRBJ1-1, with D perhaps TRBD1 (5 bases). This CDR3 has 14 amino acids. V lost 4 bases to trimming and J lost 5 bases, with 15 bases between them. Germline V CDR1 and CDR2: SGHNT, YYREEE (reference sequence). CDR3: CASSHGTKRTEAFF. CDR3 DNA: TGTGCCAGCAGCCACGGGACTAAAAGGACTGAAGCTTTCTTT.

At least ten counts were recorded for this clonotype. The rearrangement uses TRBV7-2 and TRBJ1-1; D is uncertain. Trimming pared 2 bases from V and 1 base from J, leaving 14 bases between. The germline V gene encodes CDR1 SGHTA and CDR2 FQGNSA. This CDR3 comprises 16 residues. The CDR3 loop is CASSLRFGRPNTEAFF. CDR3 nucleotides: TGTGCCAGCAGCTTAAGGTTCGGACGGCCGAACACTGAAGCTTTCTTT.

This clonotype was counted at least ten times. The CDR3 DNA reads as TGTGCCAGCAGCCCCCCCCTAGGGAGCGGGAGTCGGGGAGACAATGAGCAGTTCTTC. Translating gives CASSPPLGSGSRGDNEQFF. V is TRBV4-2 and J is TRBJ2-1, with TRBD2 matching over 8 bases. From germline, CDR1 is LGHNA and CDR2 YNFKEQ. Germline trimming cut 4 bases from V and 5 bases from J; bases unmatched to any gene: 19. This CDR3 is built from 19 residues.

This clonotype was counted a few times. The genes are TRBV7-2 and TRBJ1-1; perhaps TRBD1 as D (5 bases). From germline, CDR1 is SGHTA and CDR2 FQGNSA. CDR3 length equals 14 residues. The germline V and J ends were trimmed by 5 bases and 1 base, with 11 bases remaining between them. The CDR3 DNA sequence: TGTGCCAGCAGCATAACGGGACCGAACACTGAAGCTTTCTTT. Encoded protein: CASSITGPNTEAFF.

This clonotype was recorded a few times. This chain uses TRBV18 with TRBJ1-6, with TRBD1 as a possible D gene (5 bases). This CDR3 is 15 amino acids long. Per germline, CDR1 KGHSH and CDR2 LQKENI. Between the trimmed V and J ends, which lost 3 bases and 8 bases, there was a span of 14 bases. The CDR3 nucleotides are TGTGCCAGCTCACCGATGCAGGGTATGGATTCACCCCTCCACTTT. Translated: CASSPMQGMDSPLHF.